The 3 T cell receptor beta chains below come from one sample, sequenced in a study of glioma-infiltrating T cells after dendritic cell vaccination. Time point in this sample: after dendritic cell vaccination, including at tumor progression/relapse. Data came from immunoSEQ multiplex PCR; TCRdb stores just in-frame clones and leaves some out. The sample has 99,000 or so clones; nearly 90% are singletons. Specimen: blood, collected after dendritic cell vaccination. All receptors come from a human donor with glioblastoma.

The chain recombines TRBV5-1 with TRBJ2-7; 7 nucleotides match TRBD2. Looked up from germline, CDR1 is SGHRS and CDR2 is YFSETQ. Unmatched junction bases numbered 11, after V lost 0 bases and J lost 5 bases. The CDR3 totals 16 residues. Here the CDR3 DNA reads TGCGCCAGCAGCTTGGAAATGGGACGGACTAGGGACGAGCAGTACTTC. It encodes CASSLEMGRTRDEQYF.

This clone was seen a few times. This chain links TRBV19 with TRBJ1-1, with TRBD1 as a possible D gene (6 bases). The V gene lost 2 bases and the J gene lost 5 bases, with 21 bases spanning the gap. The CDR3 loop spans 17 amino acids. The germline gives CDR1 LNHDA, CDR2 SQIVND (reference sequence). The CDR3 is CASSINARGRGETEAFF. The CDR3, as DNA: TGTGCCAGTAGTATAAACGCAAGGGGCAGGGGAGAAACTGAAGCTTTCTTT.

The chain carries TRBV2 and TRBJ1-2; maybe TRBD1 (6 bases). The CDR3 runs to 14 residues. Per the germline V gene, CDR1 is SNHLY and CDR2 is FYNNEI. Trimming pared 4 bases from V and 6 bases from J, leaving 15 bases between. CDR3 nucleotide sequence: TGTGCCAGCAGTGCTCGGGGGGCGGAGGATGGCTACACCTTC. The encoded protein is CASSARGAEDGYTF.